The 13 T cell receptor beta chains below come from one sample, sequenced in a study of blood T cells in healthy people across ages. The use of a sample-barcoded 5' primer and a J-beta primer mix characterized a second PCR of 7 to 11 cycles. TCRdb re-analysed the 5' RACE reads in MiXCR, keeping a single row per CDR3 protein. The sample lists roughly 2 million distinct CDR3 sequences, roughly 50% occurring once. The sequenced material came from blood. All receptors derive from a woman between 35 and 50 years old in good health.

This clonotype has only a few counts. The rearrangement links TRBV7-2 to TRBJ2-6; 7 nucleotides align to TRBD1. V dropped 3 bases and J dropped 0; count of bases not matched to a gene: 5. Germline V gene lookup returns CDR1 SGHTA and CDR2 FQGNSA. The CDR3 spans 17 residues. CDR3 sequence reads: CASSLTGLSSGANVLTF. DNA of the CDR3: TGTGCCAGCAGCTTGACAGGGTTGAGCTCTGGGGCCAACGTCCTGACTTTC.

This chain joins TRBV5-5 and TRBJ2-5; D not certain. Trimming pared 4 bases from V and 5 bases from J, leaving 15 bases between. This CDR3 region has 14 residues. From germline, CDR1 is SGHKS and CDR2 YYEKEE (reference sequence). Written as DNA, the CDR3 is TGTGCCAGCAGCCGGGCCGAAGGTTGGGAGACCCAGTACTTC. Protein sequence: CASSRAEGWETQYF.

On this clonotype: The junction shows a germline mismatch at one end, possibly a read error. J is TRBJ2-1 and V is TRBV6-6, with a weak D call TRBD1 (6 bases). This CDR3 has 16 residues. Per the germline V gene, CDR1 is MNHNY and CDR2 is SVGAGI (reference sequence). The CDR3 protein is CASSDWGQGIINVQFF. In nucleotides, the CDR3 is TGTGCCAGCAGCGACTGGGGTCAGGGGATTATCAATGTGCAGTTCTTC.

A few counts support this clonotype. The chain joins TRBV11-1 to TRBJ2-6; 8 bases match TRBD1. With 6 bases clipped from V and 2 bases from J, the junction kept 3 bases outside the gene matches. Germline CDR1 is SGHAT and CDR2 is FQDESV (reference sequence). The CDR3 is made up of 15 amino acids. The chain's CDR3 is CASRTGVAGANVLTF. The CDR3 nucleotides read TGTGCCAGCAGGACAGGGGTCGCTGGGGCCAACGTCCTGACTTTC. Filled out from reference TRBV11-1 and TRBJ2-6, the complete variable domain reads EAEVAQSPRYKITEKSQAVAFWCDPISGHATLYWYRQILGQGPELLVQFQDESVVDDSQLPKDRFSAERLKGVDSTLKIQPAELGDSAMYLCASRTGVAGANVLTFGAGSRLTVL.

In its sample, this clonotype was seen a few times. The chain is built from TRBV12-5 and TRBJ2-1, with D hard to call. Germline CDR1 is LGHNT and CDR2 is FRNRAP. V was trimmed by 4 bases and J by 5 bases, leaving 18 bases between them. The CDR3 sequence is 16 residues long. CDR3 nucleotides: TGTGCTAGTGGTTCGGAACCGAATCGAGGCCACAATGAGCAGTTCTTC. Translated: CASGSEPNRGHNEQFF.

This sequence joins TRBV29-1 and TRBJ2-3; TRBD2 aligns across 13 bases. The CDR3 totals 18 residues. The trim removed 1 base at V and 0 bases at J, leaving 7 bases unmatched. Looked up from germline, CDR1 is SQVTM and CDR2 is ANQGSEA. The CDR3 reads CSVEGELAGGSSTDTQYF. As DNA, the CDR3 is TGCAGCGTTGAAGGAGAACTAGCGGGGGGGTCTAGCACAGATACGCAGTATTTT.

The V gene is TRBV2, the J gene TRBJ1-5, with a tentative D call TRBD1 (5 bases). Germline V gives CDR1 SNHLY, CDR2 FYNNEI. This CDR3 has 15 residues. V was clipped by 1 base and J by 4 bases, with 11 bases between them. The CDR3: CASSEEGTGNQPQHF. The DNA of the CDR3 is TGTGCCAGCAGTGAAGAGGGGACGGGGAATCAGCCCCAGCATTTT.

This clonotype occurred a few times. J is TRBJ2-3 and V is TRBV6-5; tentatively, D is TRBD1 (5 bases). Trimming took off 0 bases at V and 3 bases at J, with 10 bases between the two ends. The CDR3 length is 15 residues. Germline V gives CDR1 MNHEY, CDR2 SVGAGI. The CDR3 nucleotides are TGTGCCAGCAGTTACTCGCAGGGAAAGACAGATACGCAGTATTTT. It specifies CASSYSQGKTDTQYF.

The V and J genes are TRBV12-3 or TRBV12-4 and TRBJ1-4; the D is unclear. V lost 7 bases, J lost 5 bases, and 14 bases lay in between. The CDR3 has 14 residues. CDR3 nucleotides: TGTGCCAGCACCATGAGGGCGGCAAATGAAAAACTGTTTTTT. Its translation: CASTMRAANEKLFF.

This clonotype came up a few times. The chain recombines TRBV29-1 with TRBJ2-5; 8 positions agree with TRBD2. Germline V gene sequence: CDR1 SQVTM, CDR2 ANQGSEA. V shed 5 bases and J 3 bases; nucleotides not matched to a gene: 5. The CDR3 extends over 13 amino acids. As DNA, the CDR3 is TGCAGCGTTTGGGTAGCGGGGAAAGAGACCCAGTACTTC. This gives the protein CSVWVAGKETQYF. Based on the CDR3 plus reference TRBV29-1 and TRBJ2-5, the full variable domain is SAVISQKPSRDICQRGTSLTIQCQVDSQVTMMFWYRQQPGQSLTLIATANQGSEATYESGFVIDKFPISRPNLTFSTLTVSNMSPEDSSIYLCSVWVAGKETQYFGPGTRLLVL.

This clonotype came up a few times. The chain uses TRBV29-1 and TRBJ2-1, with 12 bases lining up with TRBD2. The CDR3 consists of 15 residues. V trimming: 7 bases; J trimming: 7 bases; junction bases outside the gene matches: 11. The germline V gene has CDR1 SQVTM and CDR2 ANQGSEA. The CDR3 DNA follows: TGCAGCGCCAATCTAGCGGGGGGGACCCTGAATGAGCAGTTCTTC. Amino acid sequence: CSANLAGGTLNEQFF.

This chain joins TRBV7-2 and TRBJ1-6; D is possibly TRBD1 (6 bases). The CDR3 has 17 residues. Between the trimmed V and J ends, which lost 1 base and 8 bases, there was a span of 18 bases. Germline CDR1 SGHTA, CDR2 FQGNSA. CDR3 in DNA: TGTGCCAGCAGCTTAGTAGCCAGGGGTCGATTTGATTCACCCCTCCACTTT. Its translation is CASSLVARGRFDSPLHF.

This chain joins TRBV6-2 or TRBV6-3 and TRBJ2-3; 7 nucleotides line up with TRBD1. The CDR3 loop spans 18 amino acids. Germline loops: CDR1 MNHEY, CDR2 SVGEGT. Trimming removed 6 bases from V and 0 bases from J; junction bases left unmatched: 15. The CDR3 region is CASSKQGPTTDSTDTQYF. The CDR3 region has the DNA TGTGCCAGCAGCAAACAGGGGCCTACAACAGATAGCACAGATACGCAGTATTTT.